The present TCR beta chain was sequenced within a study of vaccination and CD4 T cells after COVID-19. Study overall: According to the study, participants were given two doses of BNT162b2 or mRNA-1273 vaccine. Study-wide findings and caveats: When vaccine-specific clones from convalescent patients were examined, 304 of 307 were spike mono-reactive.

Treatment defined: roughly nine-day PBMC culture with coronavirus spike peptide pools or control peptides (ViraFEST assay). Recorded positive PCR dates fall between March and December 2020, preceding US Alpha, Beta and Delta variants. This clonotype was observed a handful of times. Its antigen is as yet unknown. CD4+ T cells that had been cultured provided DNA sequenced with the Oncomine TCR Beta short-read assay. From cultured CD4+ T cells, genomic DNA was extracted. TCRdb ran MiXCR on the PCR reads and lists one entry per CDR3 protein. The sample carries roughly 11,000 distinct CDR3 sequences, about 40% recorded once. Trimming stripped 6 bases from V and 6 bases from J, with 20 bases between. Germline V gene sequence: CDR1 MNHNS, CDR2 SASEGT. The CDR3 loop spans 15 amino acids.

The sample comprised CD4+ T cells from blood, cultured in vitro. The chain employs TRBV6-1 and TRBJ1-2, with D hard to call. The TCR comes from a human donor who had recovered from COVID-19. The CDR3 is CASRLRRFLDDGYTF. The CDR3 DNA is TGTGCCAGCAGACTTCGACGGTTTCTAGATGATGGCTACACCTTC.